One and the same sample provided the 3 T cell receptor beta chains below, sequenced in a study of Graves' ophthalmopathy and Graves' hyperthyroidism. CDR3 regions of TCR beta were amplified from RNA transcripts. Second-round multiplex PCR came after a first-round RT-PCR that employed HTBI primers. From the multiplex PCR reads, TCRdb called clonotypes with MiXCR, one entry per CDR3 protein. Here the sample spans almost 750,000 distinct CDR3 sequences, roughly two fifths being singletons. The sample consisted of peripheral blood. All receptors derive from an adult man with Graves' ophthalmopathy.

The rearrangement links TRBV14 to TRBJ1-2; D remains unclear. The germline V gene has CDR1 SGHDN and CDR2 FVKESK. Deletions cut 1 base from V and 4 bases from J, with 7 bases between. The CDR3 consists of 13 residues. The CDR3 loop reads CASSQVLGYGYTF. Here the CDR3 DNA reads TGTGCCAGCAGCCAAGTGTTAGGCTATGGCTACACCTTC.

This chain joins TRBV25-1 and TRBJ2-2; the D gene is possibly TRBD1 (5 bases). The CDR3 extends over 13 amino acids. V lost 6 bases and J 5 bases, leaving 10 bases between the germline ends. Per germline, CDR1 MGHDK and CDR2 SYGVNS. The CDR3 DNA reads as TGTGCCAGCAGCTCCTACAGGACCGGGGAGCTGTTTTTT. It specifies CASSSYRTGELFF. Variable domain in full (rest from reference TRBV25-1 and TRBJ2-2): EADIYQTPRYLVIGTGKKITLECSQTMGHDKMYWYQQDPGMELHLIHYSYGVNSTEKGDLSSESTVSRIRTEHFPLTLESARPSHTSQYLCASSSYRTGELFFGEGSRLTVL.

CDR3 in DNA: TGTGCCAGCAGCCGGACGAGCAGCGCCGAGCAGTACTTC. As protein: CASSRTSSAEQYF. This chain connects TRBV5-6 to TRBJ2-7; D is uncertain. The CDR3 consists of 13 residues. Trimming stripped 4 bases from V and 6 bases from J, with 14 bases between. Germline lookup yields CDR1 SGHDT and CDR2 YYEEEE.